These 20 T cell receptor beta chains came from one sample sequenced in a study of cytomegalovirus exposure and HLA in healthy donors. A multiplex PCR was run with 60 Vbeta primers and 13 Jbeta primers. Profiling relied on immunoSEQ multiplex PCR, and the TCRdb table lists in-frame clones only, not all of them. This table has around 180,000 clones, 81% appearing once. Sequencing was carried out using PBMCs. These receptors were collected from a man between 18 and 35 years old in good health and CMV-seronegative.

This chain connects TRBV28 to TRBJ2-7; possible D gene TRBD2, 5 bases. This CDR3 is 15 amino acids long. With 3 bases removed from V and 5 bases from J, the gap between germline ends came to 17 bases. The germline V gene encodes CDR1 MDHEN and CDR2 SYDVKM. The CDR3 protein is CASSLRARPGNEQYF. The CDR3 coding sequence is TGTGCCAGCAGTTTGCGGGCCCGACCCGGGAACGAGCAGTACTTC.

This clone has only a few counts. The chain has TRBV18 and TRBJ2-1; 10 bases are shared with TRBD2. Germline V gene sequence: CDR1 KGHSH, CDR2 LQKENI. V dropped 6 bases and J dropped 6; count of bases not matched to a gene: 8. The CDR3 sequence is 15 residues long. The CDR3 reads CASSQRGGSGNEQFF. DNA for the CDR3: TGTGCCAGCTCCCAGCGGGGGGGATCTGGCAATGAGCAGTTCTTC.

This clone was found a few times. The rearrangement uses TRBV13 and TRBJ1-2; D gene uncertain. This CDR3 comprises 12 residues. V was trimmed by 4 bases and J by 0 bases, leaving 3 bases between them. Germline CDR1 and CDR2: PRHDT and FYEKMQ (reference sequence). The DNA of the CDR3 is TGTGCCAGCAGCTCAACTAACTATGGCTACACCTTC. Amino acid sequence: CASSSTNYGYTF.

V and J are TRBV4-2 and TRBJ2-5; 12 positions agree with TRBD2. The CDR3 is made up of 15 amino acids. From germline, CDR1 is LGHNA and CDR2 YNFKEQ. The trim removed 4 bases at V and 2 bases at J, leaving 2 bases unmatched. The CDR3 nucleotides read TGTGCCAGCAGCCCCGGACTAGCGGGACAAGAGACCCAGTACTTC. Translated, it gives CASSPGLAGQETQYF.

V usage is TRBV5-1 and J usage is TRBJ1-6; tentative D call: TRBD1 (5 bases). V lost 2 bases and J lost 7, with 10 bases in between. The CDR3 contains 14 residues. From germline, CDR1 is SGHRS and CDR2 YFSETQ. CDR3 coding DNA: TGCGCCAGCAGCTTCCGGACAACGAATTCACCCCTCCACTTT. Protein product: CASSFRTTNSPLHF.

This clone appeared once. V and J are TRBV6-5 and TRBJ1-4; unclear D gene. Germline CDR1 is MNHEY and CDR2 is SVGAGI. The CDR3 consists of 13 residues. V was cut by 7 bases and J by 7 bases, with 13 bases left in between. CDR3 sequence reads: CASKNSPREKLFF. As DNA, the CDR3 is TGTGCCAGCAAAAACTCTCCACGTGAAAAACTGTTTTTT.

The chain combines TRBV2 with TRBJ1-3; TRBD1 agrees at 7 bases. CDR3 length: 16 amino acids. The V and J ends lost 2 bases and 2 bases, in that order; junction bases with no gene match: 6. CDR1 is SNHLY and CDR2 is FYNNEI in the germline V gene. The CDR3 loop is CASSERSTGAGNTIYF. CDR3 DNA sequence: TGTGCCAGCAGTGAACGAAGTACAGGGGCTGGAAACACCATATATTTT.

The chain joins TRBV6-1 to TRBJ2-5; tentative D call: TRBD1 (5 bases). The CDR3 totals 16 residues. Germline assignment: CDR1 MNHNS and CDR2 SASEGT. V dropped 2 bases and J dropped 5 bases, with 18 bases sitting between them. CDR3 sequence reads: CASSERWQGPRETQYF. CDR3 coding DNA: TGTGCCAGCAGTGAACGGTGGCAGGGCCCCCGGGAGACCCAGTACTTC.

The genes are TRBV7-2 and TRBJ1-6; D may be TRBD1 (6 bases). The CDR3 consists of 15 residues. Trimming took off 5 bases at V and 9 bases at J, with 17 bases between the two ends. Germline V gene lookup returns CDR1 SGHTA and CDR2 FQGNSA. CDR3 amino acids: CASSPPPGDPSPLHF. DNA for the CDR3: TGTGCCAGCAGCCCCCCCCCAGGGGACCCTTCACCCCTCCACTTT.

The chain couples TRBV7-2 to TRBJ2-6; tentative D call: TRBD1 (5 bases). CDR3 length equals 18 residues. The V end lost 6 bases, the J end lost 2 bases, and 20 bases lay between the germline ends. From germline, CDR1 is SGHTA and CDR2 FQGNSA. The CDR3 loop is CASRPAQGTKAGANVLTF. The CDR3 DNA follows: TGTGCCAGCAGGCCTGCGCAGGGTACGAAGGCTGGGGCCAACGTCCTGACTTTC.

The genes are TRBV28 and TRBJ1-5; the match to TRBD1 covers 8 bases. In germline, CDR1 is MDHEN, CDR2 SYDVKM. V was clipped by 2 bases and J by 5 bases; unmatched bases: 8. This CDR3 has 16 residues. This CDR3 reads CASSLRQGAIDQPQHF. The CDR3 region has the DNA TGTGCCAGCAGTTTAAGGCAGGGGGCAATCGATCAGCCCCAGCATTTT.

This chain connects TRBV18 to TRBJ1-2; D is perhaps TRBD1 (6 bases). Per germline, CDR1 KGHSH and CDR2 LQKENI. The CDR3 is 13 residues long. Trimming took 3 bases from V and 8 from J, leaving 13 bases between them. The CDR3, as DNA: TGTGCCAGCTCACCGGGGGGGGCCGACGGCTACACCTTC. Its protein is CASSPGGADGYTF. The full variable domain, completed using reference TRBV18 and TRBJ1-2, is NAGVMQNPRHLVRRRGQEARLRCSPMKGHSHVYWYRQLPEEGLKFMVYLQKENIIDESGMPKERFSAEFPKEGPSILRIQQVVRGDSAAYFCASSPGGADGYTFGSGTRLTVV.

The DNA of the CDR3 is TGTGCCAGCAGCGTAGGAGTAGGCTCGAGGGAGCAGTACTTC. This encodes CASSVGVGSREQYF. The chain carries TRBV9 and TRBJ2-7; D gene uncertain. The V gene lost 0 bases and the J gene lost 7 bases, with 14 bases spanning the gap. The V gene's germline CDR1 is SGDLS and CDR2 YYNGEE. This CDR3 is 14 amino acids long.

This rearrangement joins TRBV27 to TRBJ2-1; 11 bases are shared with TRBD2. Germline V gene sequence: CDR1 MNHEY, CDR2 SMNVEV (reference sequence). The CDR3 is made up of 16 amino acids. The V segment lost 2 bases and the J segment 3 bases; nucleotides outside the gene matches: 3. As DNA, the CDR3 is TGTGCCAGCAGTTTACTCACTAGCGGGAGCTACAATGAGCAGTTCTTC. It codes for CASSLLTSGSYNEQFF.

This clone was found once. The chain couples TRBV19 to TRBJ2-5; 11 positions match TRBD2. CDR3 length: 13 residues. V lost 8 bases, J lost 5 bases, and 4 bases stayed unmatched. Germline V gene lookup returns CDR1 LNHDA and CDR2 SQIVND (reference sequence). Here the CDR3 DNA reads TGTGCCAGTTCACTAGCGGGAGTTGAGACCCAGTACTTC. Translating gives CASSLAGVETQYF.

The CDR3 DNA follows: TGCGCCAGCAGCTTGGAAAGGGGGCACACCGGGGAGCTGTTTTTT. Translating it yields CASSLERGHTGELFF. The chain carries TRBV5-1 and TRBJ2-2; 7 nucleotides line up with TRBD1. The V gene end was trimmed by 0 bases and the J gene end by 3 bases; junction bases not matched to a gene: 2. The length of the CDR3 is 15 residues. Looked up from germline, CDR1 is SGHRS and CDR2 is YFSETQ. Full variable domain (rest looked up from reference TRBV5-1 and TRBJ2-2): KAGVTQTPRYLIKTRGQQVTLSCSPISGHRSVSWYQQTPGQGLQFLFEYFSETQRNKGNFPGRFSGRQFSNSRSEMNVSTLELGDSALYLCASSLERGHTGELFFGEGSRLTVL.

The rearrangement joins TRBV27 to TRBJ2-7, with 16 bases matching TRBD2. The germline CDR1 and CDR2 sequences are MNHEY and SMNVEV (reference sequence). Trimming at V came to 1 base and at J to 1 base, leaving 10 bases not matched to a gene. The CDR3 runs to 20 residues. The CDR3 nucleotides are TGTGCCAGCAGTTTATTGGCACCGGGACTAGCGGGGGGGCCGTCCTACGAGCAGTACTTC. It is translated as CASSLLAPGLAGGPSYEQYF.

This clone appeared once. V gene TRBV4-1 combines with J gene TRBJ2-5; 10 nucleotides agree with TRBD2. J lost 5 bases, V lost 4 bases, and 10 bases had no gene match. Germline loops: CDR1 MGHRA, CDR2 YSYEKL. CDR3 length equals 16 residues. CDR3 DNA sequence: TGCGCCAGCAGCCTCTTTCAGCGGGGGGGCGGGGAGACCCAGTACTTC. Translated: CASSLFQRGGGETQYF.

The chain has TRBV6-5 and TRBJ2-5; possible D gene TRBD2, 5 bases. CDR1 and CDR2 from the germline V gene are MNHEY and SVGAGI. V gave up 7 bases and J gave up 7 bases, with 19 bases separating them. There are 14 residues in the CDR3. The CDR3 sequence: CASTWSSESGTQYF. The CDR3 DNA is TGTGCCAGCACCTGGTCGTCAGAGAGCGGGACCCAGTACTTC.

The gene calls are TRBV5-1 and TRBJ2-3; TRBD2 aligns across 10 bases. Germline assignment: CDR1 SGHRS and CDR2 YFSETQ. J gave up 2 bases and V 4 bases, and 13 bases lay outside the gene matches. The CDR3 is made up of 18 amino acids. The DNA of the CDR3 is TGCGCCAGCAGCGCTGGAGGGCTAGCGGGGGACCTCACAGATACGCAGTATTTT. This codes for CASSAGGLAGDLTDTQYF.